This entry describes one T cell receptor beta chain. The antigen is not known. The data were taken from a study of OX40 agonist ivuxolimab in advanced cancers. About the research overall: With ivuxolimab, an agonistic anti-OX40 (CD134) antibody, patients were treated. People who had prior anti-PD-1, anti-PD-L1 or anti-CTLA-4 therapy could take part, and about 40% had some. Three patients responded partially, comprising one with hepatocellular carcinoma and two with cutaneous melanoma.

Sequenced by immunoSEQ multiplex PCR; TCRdb stores in-frame clones only, minus some. In the table there are 60,000 to 75,000 clones, less than 90% of which are singletons. Trimming left V 4 bases short and J 3 bases short, with 9 bases between. The length of the CDR3 is 13 residues. Germline V gives CDR1 LGHNA, CDR2 YSLEER. Findings and caveats of the study: On average, CD8+ T cells had more expanded clones than CD4+.

The material was CD4+ or CD8+ T cells sorted from blood, obtained in a trial of the OX40 agonist ivuxolimab. This clonotype was sampled from an adult with an advanced solid tumor such as melanoma, head and neck, liver or kidney cancer. The V gene is TRBV4-3, the J gene TRBJ2-5; D is perhaps TRBD1 (5 bases). CDR3 nucleotides: TGCGCCAGCAGCCGGGGCACGGAAGAGACCCAGTACTTC. Its protein is CASSRGTEETQYF.